A selection of T cell receptor beta chains follows, all from one sample in a study of cytomegalovirus exposure and HLA in healthy donors. TCRdb's table, derived via immunoSEQ multiplex PCR, lists solely in-frame clones and lacks some. The sample gives around 110,000 clones, around two thirds of which show up once; around 9.7% is in the top ten. Sequenced input: PBMCs. The origin of the receptors is a middle-aged woman in good health and CMV-seropositive. Each CDR3 is given with its conserved first and last residue. Each record gives: clone size, J gene, D gene, V gene, CDR3 protein, CDR3 DNA. A D gene is named only where the DNA matches it firmly. Clone size is stated in some rows and not others, as once, few, many or a class when expanded.

-,TRBJ2-1,TRBD2,TRBV19,CASSQTSSNEQFF,TGTGCCAGTAGTCAGACTAGCAGCAATGAGCAGTTCTTC
-,TRBJ2-5,-,TRBV10-3,CAISVGLQETQYF,TGTGCCATCAGTGTTGGCTTACAAGAGACCCAGTACTTC
-,TRBJ2-1,TRBD2,TRBV27,CASSYTREFGYNEQFF,TGTGCCAGCAGTTACACGCGGGAGTTTGGCTACAATGAGCAGTTCTTC
many,TRBJ2-4,-,TRBV2,CASSVERENIQYF,TGTGCCAGCAGTGTTGAGCGGGAAAACATTCAGTACTTC
-,TRBJ1-3,-,TRBV6-5,CASRRRSSGNTIYF,TGTGCCAGCAGGCGGCGCTCCTCTGGAAACACCATATATTTT
-,TRBJ2-7,TRBD2,TRBV10-3,CAISGPSGRYTDLYEQYF,TGTGCCATCAGTGGTCCTAGCGGGAGGTATACCGACCTCTACGAGCAGTACTTC
-,TRBJ2-7,TRBD2,TRBV27,CASSSRTSGVSYEQYF,TGTGCCAGCAGTTCCAGGACTAGCGGGGTCTCCTACGAGCAGTACTTC
-,TRBJ2-7,-,TRBV9,CASSVAGAWSYEQYF,TGTGCCAGCAGCGTAGCCGGAGCATGGTCCTACGAGCAGTACTTC
-,TRBJ1-5,-,TRBV4-1,CASSPGLKQPQHF,TGCGCCAGCAGCCCAGGGTTGAAGCAGCCCCAGCATTTT
-,TRBJ2-7,TRBD1,TRBV19,CASSLGTGPFYEQYF,TGTGCCAGTAGTCTAGGGACAGGGCCCTTCTACGAGCAGTACTTC
-,TRBJ2-7,-,TRBV6-1,CASIKTGNYEQYF,TGTGCCAGCATAAAGACAGGCAACTACGAGCAGTACTTC
-,TRBJ2-3,-,TRBV7-2,CASSLVSSPDTQYF,TGTGCCAGCAGCTTAGTGTCTAGCCCAGATACGCAGTATTTT
-,TRBJ2-2,-,TRBV5-1,CASSSLATGELFF,TGCGCCAGCAGCTCTCTAGCTACCGGGGAGCTGTTTTTT
few,TRBJ2-1,-,TRBV6-1,CASTTLLGGNEQFF,TGTGCCAGCACGACACTACTCGGAGGGAATGAGCAGTTCTTC
-,TRBJ2-1,TRBD1,TRBV29-1,CSVEDRGDSSYNEQFF,TGCAGCGTTGAAGATAGAGGGGACAGCTCCTACAATGAGCAGTTCTTC
-,TRBJ2-2,TRBD2,TRBV11-1,CASRPTSGAGELFF,TGTGCCAGCAGACCTACTAGCGGGGCCGGGGAGCTGTTTTTT
few,TRBJ1-1,TRBD1,TRBV4-3,CASSQVQGQGVNTEAFF,TGCGCCAGCAGCCAAGTCCAGGGACAGGGGGTTAACACTGAAGCTTTCTTT
-,TRBJ1-2,TRBD1,TRBV7-3,CASSLTGGGGYTF,TGTGCCAGCAGCCTCACAGGAGGGGGCGGCTACACCTTC
-,TRBJ2-7,TRBD1,TRBV19,CASSNTGGIIYEQYF,TGTGCCAGTAGCAATACAGGGGGCATTATCTACGAGCAGTACTTC
-,TRBJ2-3,TRBD2,TRBV5-6,CASSLAGGWTDTQYF,TGTGCCAGCAGCTTAGCGGGAGGTTGGACAGATACGCAGTATTTT
few,TRBJ1-1,-,TRBV7-9,CSSSLGADRAFF,TGTTCCAGCAGCTTAGGGGCTGATCGGGCTTTCTTT